This T cell receptor (beta chain) was profiled in a study of beta chain features in type 1 diabetes. Of note for this clone: Its specificity is unknown.

Reverse transcribing all isolated RNA meant expressed TCRB transcripts were sequenced. This table comes from immunoSEQ multiplex PCR, and its TCRdb copy is limited to in-frame clones, with some not included. The sample includes 600,000 or so clones, 9.5% to 15% of them seen just once. Germline lookup yields CDR1 ENHRY and CDR2 SYGVKD. Trimming removed 6 bases from V and 4 bases from J, with 16 bases in between. The CDR3 totals 14 residues. Study-wide results and limits: Shorter TCRB CDR3s, moderately but significantly so, were found in Type 1 diabetes patients in all four CD4+ subsets.

The genes are TRBV10-3 and TRBJ2-7, with TRBD1 as a possible D gene (6 bases). Specimen: naive CD4+ T cells from blood. The TCR originated in a man younger than 45 with type 1 diabetes. The CDR3 DNA is TGTGCCATCAGCCCAACAGGGCTCACATACGAGCAGTACTTC. Its protein product is CAISPTGLTYEQYF.